This T cell receptor (beta chain) is from a study of blood T cell repertoires in COVID-19. On the study more broadly: The cDNA or gDNA used as material had been derived from T cells, B-cell-depleted T cells, or PBMCs.

The V gene lost 5 bases and the J gene lost 2 bases, with 19 bases spanning the gap. CDR3 size: 16 residues. Germline V gene data show CDR1 as GTSNPN and CDR2 as SVGIG (reference sequence). Libraries were prepared by immunoSEQ multiplex PCR; TCRdb keeps only in-frame clonotypes and omits some of them. There are hundreds of thousands of clones in the sample; around 90% occur only once, and approximately 3% lies in the top ten. Sequencing input: PBMCs or T cells enriched from blood (not recorded which). The J gene is TRBJ2-1, the V gene TRBV30, with a possible D match to TRBD1 (5 bases). This receptor was obtained from a woman aged 45-65 years who had recovered from COVID-19. The chain's CDR3 is CAWGARLPTTYNEQFF. As DNA, the CDR3 is TGTGCCTGGGGGGCTAGATTGCCCACGACCTACAATGAGCAGTTCTTC. Complete variable domain (other parts from reference TRBV30 and TRBJ2-1): SQTIHQWPATLVQPVGSPLSLECTVEGTSNPNLYWYRQAAGRGLQLLFYSVGIGQISSEVPQNLSASRPQDRQFILSSKKLLLSDSGFYLCAWGARLPTTYNEQFFGPGTRLTVL.